This T cell receptor (beta chain) was recovered during a study of blood T cell repertoires in COVID-19. Repertoires were generated with immunoSEQ multiplex PCR, while TCRdb's copy carries only in-frame clones and drops some. The profile shows 65,000 to 85,000 clones, 65% to 90% of them singletons. This CDR3 is built from 15 residues. CDR1 and CDR2 (germline): SGHNT, YYREEE (reference sequence). V lost 5 bases and J lost 3; bases outside the gene matches: 7. Seattle patients were enrolled during active infection and followed longitudinally. The receptor's source is a man aged 80 or over with COVID-19, enrolled during active disease. The material sequenced was peripheral blood. This chain joins TRBV5-4 and TRBJ1-5; 8 bases map to TRBD1. CDR3 amino acids: CASSSDRGPNQPQHF. As DNA, the CDR3 is TGTGCCAGCAGTTCCGACAGGGGACCCAATCAGCCCCAGCATTTT. The whole variable domain, remainder taken from reference TRBV5-4 and TRBJ1-5, is ETGVTQSPTHLIKTRGQQVTLRCSSQSGHNTVSWYQQALGQGPQFIFQYYREEENGRGNFPPRFSGLQFPNYSSELNVNALELDDSALYLCASSSDRGPNQPQHFGDGTRLSIL.